The 2 T cell receptor beta chains below come from one sample, sequenced in a study of T cells expressing NK-cell markers. From the 5' RACE reads, TCRdb lists one entry per CDR3 protein and no DNA. The listing contains a few hundred thousand distinct CDR3 sequences. The source material was blood T cells: a sorted CD56 or NKG2C T cell subset, CD4+ or CD8+ T cells, or bulk PBMC T cells (not recorded which). The receptors come from a man aged 18 to 30 in good health.

The CDR3 sequence: CASSQDRYQETQYF. This rearrangement joins TRBV7-9 to TRBJ2-5; TCRdb proposes TRBD1, but this gene call is untestable without DNA. Per germline, CDR1 SEHNR and CDR2 FQNEAQ (reference sequence). The CDR3 is made up of 14 amino acids.

This chain connects TRBV20-1 to TRBJ1-5; TCRdb proposes TRBD1, but this gene call is untestable without DNA. The CDR3 is 13 residues long. Per germline, CDR1 DFQATT and CDR2 SNEGSKA (reference sequence). The CDR3 spells CSATGQGLQPQHF.